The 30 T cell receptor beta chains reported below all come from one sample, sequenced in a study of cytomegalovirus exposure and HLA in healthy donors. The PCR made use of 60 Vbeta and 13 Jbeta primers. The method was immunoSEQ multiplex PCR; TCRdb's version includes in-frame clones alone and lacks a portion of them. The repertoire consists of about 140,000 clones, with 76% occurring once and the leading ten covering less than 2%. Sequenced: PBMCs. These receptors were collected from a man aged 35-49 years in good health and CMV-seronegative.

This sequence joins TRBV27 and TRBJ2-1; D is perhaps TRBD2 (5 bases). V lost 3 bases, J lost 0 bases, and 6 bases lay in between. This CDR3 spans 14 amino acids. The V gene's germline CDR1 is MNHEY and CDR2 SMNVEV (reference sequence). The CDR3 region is CASSLGSSYNEQFF. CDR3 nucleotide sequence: TGTGCCAGCAGTTTGGGGAGCTCCTACAATGAGCAGTTCTTC.

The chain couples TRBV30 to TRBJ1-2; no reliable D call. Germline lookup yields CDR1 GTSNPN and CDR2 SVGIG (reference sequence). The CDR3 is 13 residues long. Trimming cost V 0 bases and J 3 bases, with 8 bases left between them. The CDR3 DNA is TGTGCCTGGAGTGTTATAGAAGACTATGGCTACACCTTC. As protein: CAWSVIEDYGYTF. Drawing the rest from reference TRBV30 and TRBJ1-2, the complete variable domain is SQTIHQWPATLVQPVGSPLSLECTVEGTSNPNLYWYRQAAGRGLQLLFYSVGIGQISSEVPQNLSASRPQDRQFILSSKKLLLSDSGFYLCAWSVIEDYGYTFGSGTRLTVV.

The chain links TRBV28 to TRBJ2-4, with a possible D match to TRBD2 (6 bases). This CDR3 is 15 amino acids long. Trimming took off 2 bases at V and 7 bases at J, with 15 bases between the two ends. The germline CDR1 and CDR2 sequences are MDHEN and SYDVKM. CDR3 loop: CASSLPGTAGNIQYF. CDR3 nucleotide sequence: TGTGCCAGCAGTTTACCCGGGACTGCGGGTAACATTCAGTACTTC.

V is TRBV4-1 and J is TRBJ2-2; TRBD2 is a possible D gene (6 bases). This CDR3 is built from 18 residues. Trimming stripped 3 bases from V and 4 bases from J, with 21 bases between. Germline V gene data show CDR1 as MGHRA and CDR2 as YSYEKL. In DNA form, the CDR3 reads TGCGCCAGCAGCCAGATGGGAGAGCGGGCCAAACCCACCGGGGAGCTGTTTTTT. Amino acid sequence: CASSQMGERAKPTGELFF.

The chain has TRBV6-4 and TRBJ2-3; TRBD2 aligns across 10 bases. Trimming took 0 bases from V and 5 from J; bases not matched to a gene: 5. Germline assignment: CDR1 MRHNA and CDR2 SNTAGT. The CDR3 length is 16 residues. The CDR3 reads CASSDSQRGGLDTQYF. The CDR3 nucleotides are TGTGCCAGCAGTGACTCCCAGCGGGGGGGCCTAGATACGCAGTATTTT.

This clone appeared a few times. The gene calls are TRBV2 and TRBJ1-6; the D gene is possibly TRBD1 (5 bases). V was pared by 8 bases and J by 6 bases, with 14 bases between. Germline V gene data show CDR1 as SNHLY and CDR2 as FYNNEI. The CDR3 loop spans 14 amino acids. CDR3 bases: TGTGCCAGCTCAGACAGAATAGGTAATTCACCCCTCCACTTT. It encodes CASSDRIGNSPLHF.

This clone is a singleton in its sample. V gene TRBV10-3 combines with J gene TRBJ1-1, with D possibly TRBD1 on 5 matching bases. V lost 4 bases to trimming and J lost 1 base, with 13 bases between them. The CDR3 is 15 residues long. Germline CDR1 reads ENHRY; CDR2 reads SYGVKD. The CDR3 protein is CAISVGGGGNTEAFF. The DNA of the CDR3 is TGTGCCATCAGTGTCGGTGGCGGGGGGAACACTGAAGCTTTCTTT.

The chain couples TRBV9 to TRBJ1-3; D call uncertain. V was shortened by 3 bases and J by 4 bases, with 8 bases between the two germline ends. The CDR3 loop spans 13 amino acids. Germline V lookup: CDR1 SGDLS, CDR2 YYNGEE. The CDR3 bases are TGTGCCAGCAGCGAGACTAACGGAAACACCATATATTTT. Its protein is CASSETNGNTIYF.

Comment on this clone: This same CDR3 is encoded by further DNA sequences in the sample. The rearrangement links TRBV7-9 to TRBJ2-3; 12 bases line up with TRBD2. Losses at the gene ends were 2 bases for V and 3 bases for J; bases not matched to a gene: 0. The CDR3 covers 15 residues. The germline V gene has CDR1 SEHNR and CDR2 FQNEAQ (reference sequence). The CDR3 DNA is TGTGCCAGCAGCTTAACTAGCGGGGGGACAGATACGCAGTATTTT. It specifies CASSLTSGGTDTQYF.

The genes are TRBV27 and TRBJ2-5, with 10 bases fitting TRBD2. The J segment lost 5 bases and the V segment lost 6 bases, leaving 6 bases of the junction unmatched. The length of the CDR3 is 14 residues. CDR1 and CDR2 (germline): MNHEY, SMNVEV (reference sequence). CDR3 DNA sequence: TGTGCCAGCAGGCTAGCGGGAGTGATTGAGACCCAGTACTTC. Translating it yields CASRLAGVIETQYF.

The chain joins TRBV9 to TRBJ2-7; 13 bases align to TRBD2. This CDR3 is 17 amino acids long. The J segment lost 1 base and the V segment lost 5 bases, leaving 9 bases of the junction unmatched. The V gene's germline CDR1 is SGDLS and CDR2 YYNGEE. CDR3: CASSNEGLAGKSYEQYF. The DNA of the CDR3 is TGTGCCAGCAGTAACGAGGGACTAGCGGGGAAATCCTACGAGCAGTACTTC.

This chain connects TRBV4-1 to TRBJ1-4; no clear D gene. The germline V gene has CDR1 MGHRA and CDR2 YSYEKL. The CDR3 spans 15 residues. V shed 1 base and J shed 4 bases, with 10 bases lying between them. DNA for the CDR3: TGCGCCAGCAGCCAAGCGAGAGGAGATAATGAAAAACTGTTTTTT. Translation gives CASSQARGDNEKLFF.

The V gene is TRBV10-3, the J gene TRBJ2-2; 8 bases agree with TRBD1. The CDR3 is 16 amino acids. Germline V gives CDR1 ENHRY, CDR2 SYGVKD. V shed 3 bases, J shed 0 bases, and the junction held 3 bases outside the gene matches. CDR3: CAISEQGVANTGELFF. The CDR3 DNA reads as TGTGCCATCAGTGAACAGGGGGTTGCGAACACCGGGGAGCTGTTTTTT.

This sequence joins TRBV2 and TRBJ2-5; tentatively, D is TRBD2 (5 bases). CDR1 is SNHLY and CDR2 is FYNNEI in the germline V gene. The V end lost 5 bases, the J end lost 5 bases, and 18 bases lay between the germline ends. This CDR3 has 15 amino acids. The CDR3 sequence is CASSFDYYLGETQYF. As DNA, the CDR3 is TGTGCCAGCAGTTTCGACTATTATTTGGGGGAGACCCAGTACTTC. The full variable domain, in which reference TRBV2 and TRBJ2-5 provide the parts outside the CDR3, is EPEVTQTPSHQVTQMGQEVILRCVPISNHLYFYWYRQILGQKVEFLVSFYNNEISEKSEIFDDQFSVERPDGSNFTLKIRSTKLEDSAMYFCASSFDYYLGETQYFGPGTRLLVL.

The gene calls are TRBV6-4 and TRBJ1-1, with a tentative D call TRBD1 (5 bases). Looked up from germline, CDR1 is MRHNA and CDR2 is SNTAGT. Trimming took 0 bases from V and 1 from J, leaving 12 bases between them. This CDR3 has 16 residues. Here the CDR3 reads CASSDSWGAGNTEAFF. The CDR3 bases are TGTGCCAGCAGTGACTCGTGGGGCGCCGGGAACACTGAAGCTTTCTTT.

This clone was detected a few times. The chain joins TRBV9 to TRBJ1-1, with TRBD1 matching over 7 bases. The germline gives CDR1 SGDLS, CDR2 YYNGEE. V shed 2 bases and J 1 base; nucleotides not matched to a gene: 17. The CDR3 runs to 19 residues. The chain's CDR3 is CASSVRDSGLAGRNTEAFF. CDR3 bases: TGTGCCAGCAGCGTCAGGGACAGTGGCCTGGCTGGGCGGAACACTGAAGCTTTCTTT. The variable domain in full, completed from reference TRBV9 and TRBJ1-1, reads DSGVTQTPKHLITATGQRVTLRCSPRSGDLSVYWYQQSLDQGLQFLIQYYNGEERAKGNILERFSAQQFPDLHSELNLSSLELGDSALYFCASSVRDSGLAGRNTEAFFGQGTRLTVV.

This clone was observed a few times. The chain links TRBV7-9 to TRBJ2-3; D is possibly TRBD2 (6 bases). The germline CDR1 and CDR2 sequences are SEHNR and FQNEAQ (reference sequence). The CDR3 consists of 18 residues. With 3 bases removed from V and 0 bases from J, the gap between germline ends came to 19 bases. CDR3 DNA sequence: TGTGCCAGCAGCTTGCGTGGGACTCCTATTCATAGCACAGATACGCAGTATTTT. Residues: CASSLRGTPIHSTDTQYF.

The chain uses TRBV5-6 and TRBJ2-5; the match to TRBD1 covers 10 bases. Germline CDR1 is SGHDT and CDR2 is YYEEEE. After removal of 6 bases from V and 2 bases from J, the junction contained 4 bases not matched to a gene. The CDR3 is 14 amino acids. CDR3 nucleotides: TGTGCCAGCACTCTGGACAGGGGGCAAGAGACCCAGTACTTC. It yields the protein CASTLDRGQETQYF.

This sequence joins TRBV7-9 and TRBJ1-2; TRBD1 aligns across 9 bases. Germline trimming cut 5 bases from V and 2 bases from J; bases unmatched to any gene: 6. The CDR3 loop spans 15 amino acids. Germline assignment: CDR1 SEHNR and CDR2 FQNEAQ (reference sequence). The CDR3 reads CASSTWDRENYGYTF. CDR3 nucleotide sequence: TGTGCCAGCAGCACTTGGGACAGGGAAAACTATGGCTACACCTTC.

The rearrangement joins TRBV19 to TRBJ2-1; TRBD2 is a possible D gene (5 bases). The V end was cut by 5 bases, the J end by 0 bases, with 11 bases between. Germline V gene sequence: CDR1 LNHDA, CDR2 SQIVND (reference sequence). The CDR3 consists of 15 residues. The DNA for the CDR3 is TGTGCCAGTAGTCCCATGGGGAGCTCCTACAATGAGCAGTTCTTC. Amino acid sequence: CASSPMGSSYNEQFF.

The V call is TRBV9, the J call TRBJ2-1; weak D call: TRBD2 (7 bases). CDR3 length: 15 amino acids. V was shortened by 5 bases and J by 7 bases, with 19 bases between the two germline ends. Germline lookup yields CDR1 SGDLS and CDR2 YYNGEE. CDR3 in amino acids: CASSPWGEGGNEQFF. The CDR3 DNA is TGTGCCAGCAGTCCGTGGGGGGAGGGGGGTAATGAGCAGTTCTTC.

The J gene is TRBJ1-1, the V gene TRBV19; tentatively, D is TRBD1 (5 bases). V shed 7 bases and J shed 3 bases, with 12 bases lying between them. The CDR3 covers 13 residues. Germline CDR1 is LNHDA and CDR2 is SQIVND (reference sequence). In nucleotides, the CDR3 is TGTGCCAGTACAGGGCAGGTGTACACTGAAGCTTTCTTT. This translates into CASTGQVYTEAFF.

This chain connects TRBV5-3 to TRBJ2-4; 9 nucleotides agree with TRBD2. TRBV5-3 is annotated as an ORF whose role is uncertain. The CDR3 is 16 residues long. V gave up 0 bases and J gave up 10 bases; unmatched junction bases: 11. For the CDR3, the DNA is TGTGCCAGAAGCTTGGCTTTCCGCGGGGGGGCCGGTATTCAGTACTTC. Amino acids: CARSLAFRGGAGIQYF.

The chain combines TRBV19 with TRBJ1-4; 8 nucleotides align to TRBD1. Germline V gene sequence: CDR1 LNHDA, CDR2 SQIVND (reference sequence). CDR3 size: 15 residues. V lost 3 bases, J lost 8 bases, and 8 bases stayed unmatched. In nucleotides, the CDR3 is TGTGCCAGTAGTATCGGGCCAGGGGGCATCGAAAAACTGTTTTTT. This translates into CASSIGPGGIEKLFF.

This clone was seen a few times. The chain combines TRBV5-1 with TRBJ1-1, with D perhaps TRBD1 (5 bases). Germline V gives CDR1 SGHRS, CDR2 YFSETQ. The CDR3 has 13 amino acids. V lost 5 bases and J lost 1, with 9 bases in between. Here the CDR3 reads CASSSGSNTEAFF. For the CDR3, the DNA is TGCGCCAGCAGTTCAGGGTCGAACACTGAAGCTTTCTTT.

This CDR3 is CASSLASGSWGYEQFF. The CDR3 DNA reads TGTGCCAGCAGTTTAGCTAGCGGGAGCTGGGGATATGAGCAGTTCTTC. The chain uses TRBV27 and TRBJ2-1; 10 nucleotides agree with TRBD2. CDR1 MNHEY and CDR2 SMNVEV come from the germline V gene (reference sequence). The CDR3 runs 16 residues. The trim removed 2 bases at V and 8 bases at J, leaving 9 bases unmatched.

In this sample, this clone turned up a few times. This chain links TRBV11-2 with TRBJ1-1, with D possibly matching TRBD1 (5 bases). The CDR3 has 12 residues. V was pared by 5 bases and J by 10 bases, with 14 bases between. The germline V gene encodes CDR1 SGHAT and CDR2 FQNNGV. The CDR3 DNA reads TGTGCCAGCAGCCGTCCGGGACTCTCAGCTTTCTTT. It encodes CASSRPGLSAFF. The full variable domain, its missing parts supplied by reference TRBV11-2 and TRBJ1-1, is EAGVAQSPRYKIIEKRQSVAFWCNPISGHATLYWYQQILGQGPKLLIQFQNNGVVDDSQLPKDRFSAERLKGVDSTLKIQPAKLEDSAVYLCASSRPGLSAFFGQGTRLTVV.

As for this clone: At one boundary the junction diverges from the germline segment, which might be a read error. The CDR3 region has the DNA TGTTCCAGCAGCCCCCTGGGCCACAATGAGCAGTTCTTC. This gives the protein CSSSPLGHNEQFF. V gene TRBV7-9 combines with J gene TRBJ2-1, with unresolved D. The length of the CDR3 is 13 residues. CDR1 is SEHNR and CDR2 is FQNEAQ in the germline V gene (reference sequence).

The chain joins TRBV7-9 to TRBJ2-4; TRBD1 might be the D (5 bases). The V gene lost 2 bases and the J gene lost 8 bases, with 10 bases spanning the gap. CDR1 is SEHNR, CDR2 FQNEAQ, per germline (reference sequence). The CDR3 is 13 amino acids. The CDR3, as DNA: TGTGCCAGCAGCTTATCCAGGGTGGACATTCAGTACTTC. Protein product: CASSLSRVDIQYF.

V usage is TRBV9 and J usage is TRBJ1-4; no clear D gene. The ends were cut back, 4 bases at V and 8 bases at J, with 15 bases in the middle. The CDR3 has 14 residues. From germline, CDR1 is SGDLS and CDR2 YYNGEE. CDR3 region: CASSPGGDREKLFF. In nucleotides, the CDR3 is TGTGCCAGCAGCCCCGGCGGAGATAGAGAAAAACTGTTTTTT.